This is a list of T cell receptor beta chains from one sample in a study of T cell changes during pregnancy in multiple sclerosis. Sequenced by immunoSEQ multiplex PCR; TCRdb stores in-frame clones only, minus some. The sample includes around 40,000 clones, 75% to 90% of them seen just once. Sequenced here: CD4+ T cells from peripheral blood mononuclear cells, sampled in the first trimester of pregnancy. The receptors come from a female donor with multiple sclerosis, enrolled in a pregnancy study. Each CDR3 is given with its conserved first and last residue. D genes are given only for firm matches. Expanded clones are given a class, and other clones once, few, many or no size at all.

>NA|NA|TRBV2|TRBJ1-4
CASSEAFSGESEKLFF
TGTGCCAGCAGTGAAGCGTTCTCAGGGGAGAGTGAAAAACTGTTTTTT
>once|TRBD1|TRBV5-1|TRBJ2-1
CASSPGTGGPNEQFF
TGCGCCAGCAGCCCGGGGACAGGGGGCCCCAATGAGCAGTTCTTC
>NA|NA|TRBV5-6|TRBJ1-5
CASSSYSNQPQHF
TGTGCCAGCAGTAGCTATAGCAATCAGCCCCAGCATTTT
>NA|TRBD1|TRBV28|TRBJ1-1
CASSLWSRGMNTEAFF
TGTGCCAGCAGTTTATGGAGCAGGGGGATGAACACTGAAGCTTTCTTT
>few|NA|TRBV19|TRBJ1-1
CATSMALTGKNTEAFF
TGTGCCACCAGTATGGCACTTACAGGGAAGAACACTGAAGCTTTCTTT
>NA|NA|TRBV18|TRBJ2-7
CASSPQSREPKSHEQYF
TGTGCCAGCTCACCACAAAGCCGGGAGCCTAAATCCCACGAGCAGTACTTC
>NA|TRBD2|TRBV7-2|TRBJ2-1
CASRYTSGDYNEQFF
TGTGCCAGCAGATACACTAGCGGGGATTACAATGAGCAGTTCTTC
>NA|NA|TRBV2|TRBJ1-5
CASSESGTENQPQHF
TGTGCCAGCAGTGAGAGCGGTACAGAAAATCAGCCCCAGCATTTT
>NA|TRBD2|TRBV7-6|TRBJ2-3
CASSSASGGWADTQYF
TGTGCCAGCAGCTCGGCTAGCGGAGGGTGGGCAGATACGCAGTATTTT
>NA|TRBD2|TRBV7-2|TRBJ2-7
CASRPSGSYSYEQYF
TGTGCCAGCAGACCCAGCGGGAGTTACTCCTACGAGCAGTACTTC
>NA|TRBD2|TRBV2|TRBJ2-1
CASRTTSGSYNEQFF
TGTGCCAGCAGGACGACTAGCGGTTCCTACAATGAGCAGTTCTTC
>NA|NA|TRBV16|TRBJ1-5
CASSHSGQSNQPQHF
TGTGCCAGCAGCCATTCCGGACAGTCAAATCAGCCCCAGCATTTT
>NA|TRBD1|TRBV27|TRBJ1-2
CASSSRQGWDGYTF
TGTGCCAGCAGTTCTAGACAGGGTTGGGATGGCTACACCTTC
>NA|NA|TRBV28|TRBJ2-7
CASSSWTRDSYEQYF
TGTGCCAGCAGTTCGTGGACACGAGACTCCTACGAGCAGTACTTC
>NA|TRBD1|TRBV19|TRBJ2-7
CASSIRLGQGASVSEQYF
TGTGCCAGTAGTATTCGGTTGGGACAGGGGGCCTCCGTATCCGAGCAGTACTTC
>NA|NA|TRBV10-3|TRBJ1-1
CAISEREVMNTEAFF
TGTGCCATCAGTGAGAGGGAGGTTATGAACACTGAAGCTTTCTTT
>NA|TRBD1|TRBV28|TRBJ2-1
CASFSLDRRSYNEQFF
TGTGCCAGCTTTTCGTTGGACAGGCGATCCTACAATGAGCAGTTCTTC
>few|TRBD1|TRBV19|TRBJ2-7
CASGQGFGEQYF
TGTGCGTCCGGACAGGGTTTTGGCGAGCAGTACTTC
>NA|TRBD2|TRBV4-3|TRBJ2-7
CASSQDWGTSGTYEQYF
TGCGCCAGCAGCCAAGATTGGGGGACTAGCGGGACCTACGAGCAGTACTTC
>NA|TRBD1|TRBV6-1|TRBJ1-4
CASSEYRGREKLFF
TGTGCCAGCAGTGAATACAGGGGGCGGGAAAAACTGTTTTTT
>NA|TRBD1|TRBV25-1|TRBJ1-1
CASTESLMDRATFF
TGTGCCAGCACCGAATCTCTTATGGACAGGGCAACTTTCTTT
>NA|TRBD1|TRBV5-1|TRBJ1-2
CASSVTGGLYGYTF
TGCGCCAGCAGCGTGACAGGGGGTCTCTATGGCTACACCTTC
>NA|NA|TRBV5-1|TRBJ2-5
CASSLGQVQETQYF
TGCGCCAGCAGCTTGGGGCAGGTCCAAGAGACCCAGTACTTC
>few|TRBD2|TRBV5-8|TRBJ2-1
CASSPGTSGYNEQFF
TGTGCCAGCAGCCCAGGGACTAGCGGATACAATGAGCAGTTCTTC
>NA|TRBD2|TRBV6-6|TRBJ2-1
CASSSHSGNSYNEQFF
TGTGCCAGCAGTTCACATAGCGGGAACTCCTACAATGAGCAGTTCTTC
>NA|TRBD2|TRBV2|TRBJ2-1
CASRRLAGVNEQFF
TGTGCCAGCAGAAGACTAGCGGGAGTAAATGAGCAGTTCTTC
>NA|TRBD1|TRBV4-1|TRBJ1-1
CASSQDRAEAGGLNTEAFF
TGCGCCAGCAGCCAAGATCGCGCCGAGGCAGGGGGCTTGAACACTGAAGCTTTCTTT
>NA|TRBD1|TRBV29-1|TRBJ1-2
CSGATGDGYTF
TGCAGCGGGGCCACAGGGGATGGCTACACCTTC
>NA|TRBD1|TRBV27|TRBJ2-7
CASSRDRGYEQYF
TGTGCCAGCAGCAGGGACAGGGGCTACGAGCAGTACTTC
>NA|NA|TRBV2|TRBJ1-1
CASSELGGPNTEAFF
TGTGCCAGCAGTGAATTGGGGGGTCCGAACACTGAAGCTTTCTTT
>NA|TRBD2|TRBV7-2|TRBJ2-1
CASSPPQRGGPGEQFF
TGTGCCAGCAGCCCTCCCCAGCGGGGGGGGCCGGGTGAGCAGTTCTTC
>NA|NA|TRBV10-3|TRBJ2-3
CAISEQGWDTQYF
TGTGCCATCAGTGAGCAGGGGTGGGATACGCAGTATTTT
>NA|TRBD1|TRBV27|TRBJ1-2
CASSSHRGHSYTF
TGTGCCAGCAGTTCACACAGGGGGCACAGCTACACCTTC
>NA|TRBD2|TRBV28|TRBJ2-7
CASSLGTSGSYEQYF
TGTGCCAGCAGTTTAGGGACTAGCGGGTCCTACGAGCAGTACTTC
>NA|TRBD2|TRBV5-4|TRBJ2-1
CASSFREGLNEQFF
TGTGCCAGCAGCTTCCGGGAGGGCCTAAATGAGCAGTTCTTC
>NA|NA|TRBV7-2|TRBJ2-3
CASSLGADRAQYF
TGTGCCAGCAGCTTAGGGGCTGACCGAGCGCAGTATTTT
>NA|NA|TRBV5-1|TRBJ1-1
CASSLGGWGRMNTEAFF
TGCGCCAGCAGCTTGGGAGGTTGGGGCAGAATGAACACTGAAGCTTTCTTT
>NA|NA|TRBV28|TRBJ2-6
CASSLGRNSGANVLTF
TGTGCCAGCAGTTTGGGGAGAAACTCTGGGGCCAACGTCCTGACTTTC
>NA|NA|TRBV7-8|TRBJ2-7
CASSLNTGYYEQYF
TGTGCCAGCAGCTTAAATACAGGGTACTACGAGCAGTACTTC
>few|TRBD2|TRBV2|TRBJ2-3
CASRMGGGTDTQYF
TGTGCCAGCAGGATGGGGGGAGGGACAGATACGCAGTATTTT
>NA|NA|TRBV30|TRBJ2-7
CAWSGRRGGGPYEQYF
TGTGCCTGGAGTGGGAGACGGGGAGGGGGTCCCTACGAGCAGTACTTC
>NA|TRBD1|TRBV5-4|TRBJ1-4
CASSFWTGGDGKLFF
TGTGCCAGCAGCTTCTGGACAGGGGGCGACGGAAAACTGTTTTTT
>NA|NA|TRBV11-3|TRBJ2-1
CASSLGGLGSEQFF
TGTGCCAGCAGCTTAGGAGGTTTAGGAAGTGAGCAGTTCTTC
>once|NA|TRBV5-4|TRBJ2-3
CASSRITGPLTDTQYF
TGTGCCAGCAGCCGAATCACAGGGCCCCTCACAGATACGCAGTATTTT
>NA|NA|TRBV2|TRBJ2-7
CARSRGITYEQYF
TGTGCCAGATCGAGAGGGATAACCTACGAGCAGTACTTC
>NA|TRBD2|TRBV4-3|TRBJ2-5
CASSQDRVGGDQETQYF
TGCGCCAGCAGCCAAGATCGGGTGGGAGGGGATCAAGAGACCCAGTACTTC
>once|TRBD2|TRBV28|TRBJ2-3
CASSTPGLAGGGADTQYF
TGTGCCAGCAGTACTCCGGGACTAGCGGGAGGAGGGGCAGATACGCAGTATTTT
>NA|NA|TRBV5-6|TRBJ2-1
CASSLVALGLKNEQFF
TGTGCCAGCAGCTTGGTCGCTCTGGGCCTGAAGAATGAGCAGTTCTTC
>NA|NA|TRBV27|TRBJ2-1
CASSLYGEQFF
TGTGCCAGCAGTTTATACGGTGAGCAGTTCTTC
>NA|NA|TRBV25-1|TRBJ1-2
CASSGGRHGYTF
TGTGCCAGCAGTGGGGGGCGTCATGGCTACACCTTC
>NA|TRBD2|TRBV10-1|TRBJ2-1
CASSEVGEGYNEQFF
TGCGCCAGCAGTGAGGTCGGGGAGGGGTACAATGAGCAGTTCTTC
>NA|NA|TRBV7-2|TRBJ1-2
CASSLRGTVLSNYGYTF
TGTGCCAGCAGCTTAAGGGGGACGGTTCTGTCTAACTATGGCTACACCTTC
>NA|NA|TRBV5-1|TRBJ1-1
CASSLTTANTEAFF
TGCGCCAGCAGCCTCACGACAGCGAACACTGAAGCTTTCTTT
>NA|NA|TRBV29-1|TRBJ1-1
CSVSLRPGVTEAFF
TGCAGCGTTTCACTGCGTCCAGGGGTCACTGAAGCTTTCTTT